These 2 T cell receptor beta chains share one sample of origin, sequenced in a study of blood T cell repertoires in COVID-19. Here immunoSEQ multiplex PCR was the method, and the copy in TCRdb shows in-frame clones only, minus some. The data hold 130,000 or so clones, with 84% observed a single time. Sequencing was performed on peripheral blood. These receptors originate from a human donor in a cohort sampled during active COVID-19.

The chain links TRBV6-5 to TRBJ2-3; 8 bases are shared with TRBD1. V lost 6 bases and J lost 2; bases outside the gene matches: 4. The CDR3 is 14 residues long. Germline V gene data show CDR1 as MNHEY and CDR2 as SVGAGI. The CDR3 loop is CASRDRDSTDTQYF. CDR3 nucleotides: TGTGCCAGCAGGGACAGGGACTCCACAGATACGCAGTATTTT.

The rearrangement joins TRBV11-2 to TRBJ1-2; tentatively, D is TRBD1 (6 bases). Germline values: CDR1 SGHAT, CDR2 FQNNGV. V lost 0 bases, J lost 4 bases, and 9 bases lay in between. The CDR3 consists of 14 residues. As DNA, the CDR3 is TGTGCCAGCAGCTTAGATCGGACAGTCTATGGCTACACCTTC. It yields the protein CASSLDRTVYGYTF.